This T cell receptor beta chain was recovered during a study of OX40 agonist ivuxolimab in advanced cancers. As for the study in general: Those treated in dose escalation had hepatocellular carcinoma, melanoma, renal cell cancer or head and neck cancer. About 44% of patients had received prior checkpoint inhibitor therapy. Points from the study as a whole: The antigens recognized by the expanded peripheral T cells, that is their antigen specificity, were not determined. Also showing low normalized T-cell clonal expansion were some of the nonresponders.

This clone has just one count. The antigen is unknown. Sequenced by immunoSEQ multiplex PCR; TCRdb stores in-frame clones only, minus some. There are approximately 50,000 clones in the sample; 80% occur only once, and 3% to 5% lies in the top ten. The input for sequencing was CD4+ or CD8+ T cells sorted from blood, taken in a trial of the OX40 agonist ivuxolimab. This clonotype was sampled from an adult with an advanced solid tumor such as melanoma, head and neck, liver or kidney cancer.

CDR3 in amino acids: CASSVDRGAEAFF. The CDR3 bases are TGTGCCAGCAGCGTGGACAGGGGGGCTGAAGCTTTCTTT. The gene calls are TRBV2 and TRBJ1-1, with 10 bases lining up with TRBD1. Looked up from germline, CDR1 is SNHLY and CDR2 is FYNNEI. The CDR3 has 13 residues. Losses at the gene ends were 6 bases for V and 6 bases for J; bases not matched to a gene: 4.